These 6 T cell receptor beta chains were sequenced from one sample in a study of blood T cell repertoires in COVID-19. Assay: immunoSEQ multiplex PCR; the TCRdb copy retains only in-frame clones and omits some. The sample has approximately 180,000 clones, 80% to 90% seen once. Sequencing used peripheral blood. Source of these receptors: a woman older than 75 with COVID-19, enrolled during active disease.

CDR3 sequence reads: CASSLTHRGQVEAFF. DNA for the CDR3: TGTGCCAGTAGTCTAACTCACAGGGGGCAGGTTGAAGCTTTCTTT. J is TRBJ1-1 and V is TRBV19, with 9 nucleotides matching TRBD1. The germline gives CDR1 LNHDA, CDR2 SQIVND (reference sequence). After removal of 5 bases from V and 7 bases from J, the junction contained 11 bases not matched to a gene. The CDR3 sequence is 15 residues long.

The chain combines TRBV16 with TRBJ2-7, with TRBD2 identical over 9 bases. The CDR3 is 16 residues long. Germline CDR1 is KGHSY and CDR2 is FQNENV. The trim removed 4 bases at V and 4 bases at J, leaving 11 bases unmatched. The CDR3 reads CASSPPPSSGTYEQYF. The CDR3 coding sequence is TGTGCCAGCAGCCCGCCCCCGTCTAGCGGGACTTACGAGCAGTACTTC. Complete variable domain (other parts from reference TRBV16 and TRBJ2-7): GEEVAQTPKHLVRGEGQKAKLYCAPIKGHSYVFWYQQVLKNEFKFLISFQNENVFDETGMPKERFSAKCLPNSPCSLEIQATKLEDSAVYFCASSPPPSSGTYEQYFGPGTRLTVT.

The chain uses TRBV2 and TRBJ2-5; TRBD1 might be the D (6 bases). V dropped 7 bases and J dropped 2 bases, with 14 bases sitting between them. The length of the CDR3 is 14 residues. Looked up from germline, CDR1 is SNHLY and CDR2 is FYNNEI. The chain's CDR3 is CASNSDRDQETQYF. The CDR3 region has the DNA TGTGCCAGCAACTCGGACAGAGATCAAGAGACCCAGTACTTC.

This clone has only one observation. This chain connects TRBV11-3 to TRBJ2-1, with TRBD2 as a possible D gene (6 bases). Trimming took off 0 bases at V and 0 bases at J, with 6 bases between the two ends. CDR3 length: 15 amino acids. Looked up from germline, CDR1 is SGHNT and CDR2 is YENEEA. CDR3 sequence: CASSLDGSSYNEQFF. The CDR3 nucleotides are TGTGCCAGCAGCTTAGACGGGAGCTCCTACAATGAGCAGTTCTTC.

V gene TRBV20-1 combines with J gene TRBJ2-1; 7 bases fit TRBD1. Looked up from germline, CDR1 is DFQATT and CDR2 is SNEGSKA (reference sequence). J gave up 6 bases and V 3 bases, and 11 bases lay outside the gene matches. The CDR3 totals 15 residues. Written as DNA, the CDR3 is TGCAGTGCTAGTCCCCAGGACAGGTGGGGCAATGAGCAGTTCTTC. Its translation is CSASPQDRWGNEQFF.

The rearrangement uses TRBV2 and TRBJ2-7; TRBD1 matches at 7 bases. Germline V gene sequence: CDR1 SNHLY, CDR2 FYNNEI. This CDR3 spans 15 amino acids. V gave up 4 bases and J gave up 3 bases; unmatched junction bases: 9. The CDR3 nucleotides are TGTGCCAGCAGTGCCCTGGGACAGTCCGTCTACGAGCAGTACTTC. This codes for CASSALGQSVYEQYF. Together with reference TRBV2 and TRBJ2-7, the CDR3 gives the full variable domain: EPEVTQTPSHQVTQMGQEVILRCVPISNHLYFYWYRQILGQKVEFLVSFYNNEISEKSEIFDDQFSVERPDGSNFTLKIRSTKLEDSAMYFCASSALGQSVYEQYFGPGTRLTVT.